This T cell receptor (beta chain) was sequenced for a study of T cell responses to AZD1222 COVID-19 vaccine. The table came from immunoSEQ multiplex PCR; TCRdb's copy has only in-frame clones and leaves some out. The table shows 140,000 to 150,000 clones, with more than 90% occurring only once. The CDR3 is 16 residues long. Germline-derived CDR1 and CDR2 are SGHAT and FQNNGV. Trimming shortened V by 5 bases and J by 0 bases, and 13 bases separated the two germline ends. This clone was recorded a few times. The genes are TRBV11-2 and TRBJ1-4, with D perhaps TRBD1 (5 bases). The sample here was peripheral blood, taken on day 0 of AZD1222 vaccination. The receptor's source is an adult in good health. The CDR3 region is CASSKGRTATNEKLFF. CDR3 nucleotides: TGTGCCAGCAGCAAGGGACGGACGGCAACTAATGAAAAACTGTTTTTT.